These 15 T cell receptor beta chains originate from one sample sequenced in a study of cytotoxic CD8 clonotypes in ibrutinib-treated CLL. Profiling relied on immunoSEQ multiplex PCR, and the TCRdb table lists in-frame clones only, not all of them. The sample lists 110,000 to 150,000 clones, about 76% occurring once. Sequenced here: PBMCs, sampled after 24 months of ibrutinib treatment. Receptors were obtained from a human donor with chronic lymphocytic leukemia.

The V and J genes are TRBV5-1 and TRBJ1-1; no reliable D call. V lost 0 bases and J 0 bases, leaving 9 bases between the germline ends. This CDR3 comprises 15 residues. Germline values: CDR1 SGHRS, CDR2 YFSETQ. CDR3 sequence (DNA): TGCGCCAGCAGCTTGGGTGCAGGACTGAACACTGAAGCTTTCTTT. Translated, it gives CASSLGAGLNTEAFF.

This chain connects TRBV5-4 to TRBJ2-3; TRBD2 is a possible D gene (5 bases). Trimming left V 5 bases short and J 1 base short, with 11 bases between. This CDR3 comprises 14 residues. Germline loops: CDR1 SGHNT, CDR2 YYREEE (reference sequence). The CDR3 sequence is CASRPNGGTDTQYF. The CDR3 nucleotides read TGTGCCAGCAGACCCAACGGGGGCACAGATACGCAGTATTTT.

This clone was counted between two and nine times. The CDR3 bases are TGTGCCATCAGTGACCCGGGGGCCCTCAATGAGCAGTTCTTC. It encodes CAISDPGALNEQFF. The rearrangement joins TRBV10-3 to TRBJ2-1, with D perhaps being TRBD1 or TRBD2 (6 bases each). Trimming removed 3 bases at V and 6 bases at J, with 12 bases between. The CDR3 has 14 residues. The V gene's germline CDR1 is ENHRY and CDR2 SYGVKD.

This clone was observed once. In DNA form, the CDR3 reads TGTGCCAGCAGCGAAGGGGACAGTGGGTACGAGCAGTACTTC. Encoded protein: CASSEGDSGYEQYF. V and J are TRBV7-8 and TRBJ2-7, with TRBD1 matching 7 bases. CDR1 and CDR2 (germline): SGHVS, FQNEAQ. There are 14 residues in the CDR3. J lost 4 bases, V lost 5 bases, and 8 bases had no gene match.

Only one count was recorded for this clone. V and J are TRBV30 and TRBJ2-3, with D possibly matching TRBD1 (5 bases). The germline V and J ends were trimmed by 1 base and 2 bases, with 13 bases remaining between them. The CDR3 runs to 15 residues. The germline CDR1 and CDR2 sequences are GTSNPN and SVGIG (reference sequence). CDR3 sequence reads: CAWSGGGAHTDTQYF. The CDR3 coding sequence is TGTGCCTGGAGTGGGGGCGGAGCTCACACAGATACGCAGTATTTT.

In this sample, this clone turned up once. CDR3: CASSYPHRDTEAFF. CDR3 DNA: TGTGCCAGCAGTTACCCCCACAGGGACACTGAAGCTTTCTTT. The V and J genes are TRBV6-6 and TRBJ1-1, with D possibly being TRBD1 (6 bases). This CDR3 region has 14 residues. V shed 2 bases and J shed 3 bases, with 10 bases lying between them. Germline CDR1 is MNHNY and CDR2 is SVGAGI (reference sequence).

The chain joins TRBV10-3 to TRBJ1-5, with a tentative D call TRBD1 (6 bases). The CDR3 is made up of 13 amino acids. Trimming removed 10 bases at V and 6 bases at J, with 16 bases between. CDR1 is ENHRY and CDR2 is SYGVKD in the germline V gene. The DNA of the CDR3 is TGTGCCACCCGGACAGACTCGGCTCAGCCCCAGCATTTT. Translated, it gives CATRTDSAQPQHF.

The table lists this clone with a few counts. This rearrangement joins TRBV10-3 to TRBJ1-2, with TRBD1 matching over 10 bases. The V segment lost 2 bases and the J segment 4 bases; nucleotides outside the gene matches: 4. The CDR3 is 15 residues long. Germline CDR1 ENHRY, CDR2 SYGVKD. The CDR3 region has the DNA TGTGCCATCAGTGAGGTGGGACAGGGGACCTATGGCTACACCTTC. Translated, it gives CAISEVGQGTYGYTF.

This clone was observed a few times. V and J are TRBV11-2 and TRBJ2-7, with 10 bases that match TRBD1. CDR3 length: 15 residues. The germline V gene has CDR1 SGHAT and CDR2 FQNNGV. The ends lost 2 bases at V and 2 bases at J; junction bases unmatched: 3. CDR3 coding DNA: TGTGCCAGCAGCTTATCCGGACAGGGGGCCTACGAGCAGTACTTC. Its protein product is CASSLSGQGAYEQYF.

J is TRBJ1-2 and V is TRBV28; D unclear. Germline values: CDR1 MDHEN, CDR2 SYDVKM. Trimming pared 2 bases from V and 5 bases from J, leaving 6 bases between. This CDR3 is 12 amino acids long. In DNA, the CDR3 is TGTGCCAGCAGTTTACCGACATATGGCTACACCTTC. Encoded protein: CASSLPTYGYTF.

This chain links TRBV7-8 with TRBJ2-5, with 8 bases lining up with TRBD2. The CDR3 is made up of 14 amino acids. Trimming removed 1 base from V and 5 bases from J; junction bases left unmatched: 3. Germline lookup yields CDR1 SGHVS and CDR2 FQNEAQ. The CDR3 sequence is CASSLVRLAETQYF. CDR3 in DNA: TGTGCCAGCAGCTTAGTGAGACTAGCGGAGACCCAGTACTTC. The full variable domain, in which reference TRBV7-8 and TRBJ2-5 provide the parts outside the CDR3, is GAGVSQSPRYKVAKRGQDVALRCDPISGHVSLFWYQQALGQGPEFLTYFQNEAQLDKSGLPSDRFFAERPEGSVSTLKIQRTQQEDSAVYLCASSLVRLAETQYFGPGTRLLVL.

About this clone itself: The same CDR3 can be traced to other DNA sequences in this sample. The chain carries TRBV15 and TRBJ1-2, with D uncertain. V lost 0 bases, J lost 2 bases, and 4 bases lay in between. Germline V gene lookup returns CDR1 LNHNV and CDR2 YYDKDF (reference sequence). The CDR3 extends over 13 amino acids. The CDR3 loop reads CATSRDRNYGYTF. For the CDR3, the DNA is TGTGCCACCAGCAGAGACAGAAACTATGGCTACACCTTC.

The chain is built from TRBV19 and TRBJ2-7; 10 bases agree with TRBD1. Trimming cost V 5 bases and J 5 bases; bases outside gene matches: 6. CDR1 and CDR2 from the germline V gene are LNHDA and SQIVND (reference sequence). The length of the CDR3 is 14 residues. This chain's CDR3 is CASSPRDRGNEQYF. DNA of the CDR3: TGTGCCAGTAGTCCCCGGGACAGGGGTAACGAGCAGTACTTC.

The J gene is TRBJ1-1, the V gene TRBV28; possibly TRBD1 for D (5 bases). The CDR3 is 12 residues long. Trimming cost V 3 bases and J 11 bases, with 13 bases left between them. Germline V CDR1 and CDR2: MDHEN, SYDVKM. The CDR3 DNA reads TGTGCCAGCAGTTTTGAAGGGGTGGGGGCTTTCTTT. It specifies CASSFEGVGAFF.

This clone was detected a few times. This chain links TRBV7-6 with TRBJ2-5; perhaps TRBD1 as D (5 bases). The CDR3 sequence is 14 residues long. V gave up 3 bases and J gave up 5 bases, with 13 bases separating them. Germline CDR1 and CDR2: SGHVS and FNYEAQ. The CDR3 is CASSFSRTTETQYF. CDR3 DNA: TGTGCCAGCAGCTTTTCCAGGACAACGGAGACCCAGTACTTC.